The 5 T cell receptor beta chains below all came from one sample that was sequenced in a study of T cell clonality in common variable immunodeficiency. Antigens of these TCRs are unknown. Sequencing was performed with immunoSEQ multiplex PCR; in TCRdb, only in-frame clones are kept and a portion is missing. The sample has roughly 25,000 clones, none seen only once. Whole-study findings and limits: In common variable immunodeficiency, TCR beta chains reportedly carried fewer deletions and N-nucleotide insertions.

The specimen was peripheral blood mononuclear cells. The receptors derive from a human donor with common variable immunodeficiency.

This clone was seen repeatedly, ten times or more. The read falls 3 residues short of the CDR3 end, and the missing part is taken from the germline J gene. The chain carries TRBV5-1 and TRBJ1-3; D possibly corresponds to TRBD1 (5 bases). CDR3 length: 16 amino acids. Germline lookup yields CDR1 SGHRS and CDR2 YFSETQ. Between the trimmed V and J ends, which lost 5 bases and 4 bases, there was a span of 19 bases. CDR3 residues: CASSQETAGGGNTIYF. Incomplete CDR3 DNA: TGCGCCAGCAGTCAAGAGACGGCGGGGGGGGGAAACACC.

The sample holds many counts of this clone. The read terminates 3 residues before the CDR3 end, so the remaining end is supplied by the germline J gene. The chain carries TRBV20-1 and TRBJ2-1; 11 bases map to TRBD2. The CDR3 extends over 18 amino acids. Looked up from germline, CDR1 is DFQATT and CDR2 is SNEGSKA (reference sequence). Losses at the gene ends were 5 bases for V and 3 bases for J; bases not matched to a gene: 15. CDR3 bases read: TGCAGTGCTTCCCCGGGACTAGCGGCCTACAGGAGCTACAATGAG. Translated, it gives CSASPGLAAYRSYNE. The full-length CDR3 reads as CSASPGLAAYRSYNEQFF.

This clone was detected many times. The CDR3 end falls 3 residues outside the read, so it is completed with the germline J gene. V and J are TRBV6-2 or TRBV6-3 and TRBJ2-5; D unclear. Germline loops: CDR1 MNHEY, CDR2 SVGEGT. Trimming removed 6 bases at V and 7 bases at J, with 9 bases between. CDR3 size: 11 residues. The covered CDR3 bases are TGTGCCAGCAGGTATAAGGGGACC. Translated: CASRYKGT. The entire CDR3 is CASRYKGTQYF.

This clone was detected many times. The read gets to within 3 residues of the CDR3 end, and the germline J gene fills in the rest. V usage is TRBV6-1 and J usage is TRBJ2-1; TRBD2 matches at 15 bases. The CDR3 extends over 16 amino acids. Germline V gene data show CDR1 as MNHNS and CDR2 as SASEGT. V dropped 4 bases and J dropped 7; count of bases not matched to a gene: 5. The CDR3 bases that were read are TGTGCCAGCAGTGGGACTAGCGGGAGGGCCGAGAATGAG. Protein product: CASSGTSGRAENE. The whole CDR3 sequence reads CASSGTSGRAENEQFF.

This clone was recorded at least ten times. The read stops 3 residues short of the end of the CDR3; the missing end is completed from the germline J gene. The chain has TRBV20-1 and TRBJ1-4, with D maybe TRBD1 (6 bases). V gave up 0 bases and J gave up 8 bases, with 16 bases separating them. Germline V gene sequence: CDR1 DFQATT, CDR2 SNEGSKA (reference sequence). This CDR3 is built from 15 residues. The CDR3 bases that were read are TGCAGTGCTAGAGACCCAGGGGAAGGAAGCGAAAAA. Its protein product is CSARDPGEGSEK. The whole CDR3 reads CSARDPGEGSEKLFF.